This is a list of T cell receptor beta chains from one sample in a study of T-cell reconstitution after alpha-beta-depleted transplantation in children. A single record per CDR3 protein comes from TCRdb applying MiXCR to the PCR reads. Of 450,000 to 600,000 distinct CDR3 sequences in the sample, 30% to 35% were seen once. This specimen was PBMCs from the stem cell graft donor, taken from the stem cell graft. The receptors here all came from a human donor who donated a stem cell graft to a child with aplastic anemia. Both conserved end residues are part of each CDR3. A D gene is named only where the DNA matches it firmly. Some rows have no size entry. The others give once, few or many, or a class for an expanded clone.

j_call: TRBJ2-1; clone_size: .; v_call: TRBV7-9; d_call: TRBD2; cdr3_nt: TGTGCCAGCAGCTCCCTAGCGGGAGCACCCTACAATGAGCAGTTCTTC; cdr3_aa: CASSSLAGAPYNEQFF
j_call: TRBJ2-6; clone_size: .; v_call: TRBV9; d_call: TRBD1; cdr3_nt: TGTGCCAGCAGCGGGTCCGGGGACAGGGCATATTCTGGGGCCAACGTCCTGACTTTC; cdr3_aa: CASSGSGDRAYSGANVLTF
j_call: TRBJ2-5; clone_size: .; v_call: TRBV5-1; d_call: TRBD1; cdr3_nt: TGCGCCAGCAGCATAGATACAGGGGGCGGGGAGACCCAGTACTTC; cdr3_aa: CASSIDTGGGETQYF
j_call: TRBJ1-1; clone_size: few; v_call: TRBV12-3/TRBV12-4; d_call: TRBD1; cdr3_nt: TGTGCCAGCAGTCATCCAGGACAGGGAAATACTGAAGCTTTCTTT; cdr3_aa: CASSHPGQGNTEAFF
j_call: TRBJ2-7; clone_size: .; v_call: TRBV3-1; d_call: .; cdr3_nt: TGTGCCAGCAGCCCGAATGGGCTAGCGCCTTCCTACGAGCAGTACTTC; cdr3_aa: CASSPNGLAPSYEQYF
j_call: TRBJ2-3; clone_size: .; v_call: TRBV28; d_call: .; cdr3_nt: TGTGCCAGCAGTCGGCCTCCCCCTCTGCGGGAAGTCACAGATACGCAGTATTTT; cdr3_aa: CASSRPPPLREVTDTQYF
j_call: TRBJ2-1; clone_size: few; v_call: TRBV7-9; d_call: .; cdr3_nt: TGTGCCAGCAGCTCCGCGACAGGTGTGGATGAGCAGTTCTTC; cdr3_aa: CASSSATGVDEQFF
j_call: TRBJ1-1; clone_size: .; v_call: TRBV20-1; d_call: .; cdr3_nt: TGCAGTGCTAGTCGAGGGACCACTGAATCTTTCTTT; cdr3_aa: CSASRGTTESFF
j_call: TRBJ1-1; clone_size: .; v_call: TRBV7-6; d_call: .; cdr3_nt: TGTGCCAGCAGCTTAGTCTTAGCTGAAGCTTTCTTT; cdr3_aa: CASSLVLAEAFF
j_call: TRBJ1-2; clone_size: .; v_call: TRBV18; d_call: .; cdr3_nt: TGTGCCAGCTCACCATCGCTGGCCAGGCAAGACTATGGCTACACCTTC; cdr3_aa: CASSPSLARQDYGYTF
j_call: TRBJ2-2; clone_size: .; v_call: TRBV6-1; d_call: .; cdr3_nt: TGTGCCAGCTTTTCCTACTTCGGCGGGGAGCTGTTTTTT; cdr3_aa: CASFSYFGGELFF
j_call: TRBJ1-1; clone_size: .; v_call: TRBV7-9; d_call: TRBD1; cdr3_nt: TGTGCCAGCAGGGGTGCTCGACAGGGGGCGGAAAACACTGAAGCTTTCTTT; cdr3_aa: CASRGARQGAENTEAFF
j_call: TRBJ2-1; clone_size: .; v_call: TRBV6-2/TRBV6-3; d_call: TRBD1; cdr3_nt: TGTGCCAGCAGTTACGACGGGACAGGGGGTTATGAGCAGTTCTTC; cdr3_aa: CASSYDGTGGYEQFF
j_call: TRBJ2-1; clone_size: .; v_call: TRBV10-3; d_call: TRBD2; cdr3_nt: TGTGCCATCAGTGAGTCGGAGCGGGAACATGAGCAGTTCTTC; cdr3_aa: CAISESEREHEQFF
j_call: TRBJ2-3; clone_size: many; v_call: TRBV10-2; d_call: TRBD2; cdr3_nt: TGCGCCAGCAGTGAGCCCCTGGAGCGGGAGGGCCTCACAGATACGCAGTATTTT; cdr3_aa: CASSEPLEREGLTDTQYF
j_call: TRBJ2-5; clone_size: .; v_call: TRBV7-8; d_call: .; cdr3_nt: TGTGCCAGCAGCCTTCGGACAACGGGGGAGACCCAGTACTTC; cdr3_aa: CASSLRTTGETQYF
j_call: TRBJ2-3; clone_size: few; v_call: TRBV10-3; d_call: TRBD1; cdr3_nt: TGTGCCATCAGCCCTACGACAGGGGATACGCAGTATTTT; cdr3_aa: CAISPTTGDTQYF
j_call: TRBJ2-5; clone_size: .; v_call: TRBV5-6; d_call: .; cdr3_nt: TGTGCCAGCAGCCTCCCACAGGGATTGGCGACAGAGACCCAGTACTTC; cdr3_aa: CASSLPQGLATETQYF